In its sample, the clone carrying this T cell receptor beta chain was seen once. The antigen is undetermined. One end of the junction fails to match germline, which may point to a read error. This CDR3 contains 20 residues. Looked up from germline, CDR1 is MNHEY and CDR2 is SVGEGT. The sample belongs to a study of T cells in Graves' hyperthyroidism and ophthalmopathy. General study findings and limits: Ophthalmopathy was separated from stable hyperthyroidism by a 13 V-J model.

Amplification targeted TCR beta CDR3 regions from RNA transcripts. TCR CDR3 regions were first amplified by RT-PCR with HTBI primers. TCRdb processed the multiplex PCR reads anew with MiXCR; each CDR3 protein has one entry. The sample carries about 560,000 distinct CDR3 sequences, approximately 14% recorded once. This rearrangement joins TRBV6-2 or TRBV6-3 to TRBJ1-1; TRBD1 matches at 11 bases. The source of this sequence is a woman in her thirties with Graves' hyperthyroidism. Sequencing was carried out using blood. In DNA, the CDR3 is TGTGCCAGCAGTCCCTACGGACAGGGGGCGGTTGCCCTCACGAACACTGAAGTTTTCTTT. It codes for CASSPYGQGAVALTNTEVFF.